The clone carrying this TCR beta chain was seen only once. The antigen is unknown. Trimming cost V 1 base and J 6 bases, with 7 bases left between them. Germline V gene data show CDR1 as SEHNR and CDR2 as FQNEAQ (reference sequence). The CDR3 totals 13 residues. The data were taken from a study of cytomegalovirus exposure and HLA in healthy donors. Primers: 60 Vbeta forward and 13 Jbeta reverse. The repertoire was sequenced with immunoSEQ multiplex PCR; TCRdb's copy has only in-frame clones and lacks some. Of approximately 120,000 clones in the sample, over 60% were seen once. Study-level points and caveats: After further analysis at a later stage, 16,951 TCR beta sequences were associated with HLA alleles at 0.05 false discovery rate.

Sequencing was carried out using PBMCs. The sequence was obtained from a man in his sixties in good health and CMV-seropositive. The rearrangement links TRBV7-9 to TRBJ1-5, with D possibly matching TRBD1 (5 bases). The CDR3 sequence: CASSLGQFQPQHF. The DNA for the CDR3 is TGTGCCAGCAGCTTAGGACAGTTTCAGCCCCAGCATTTT.